This T cell receptor (beta chain) was recorded in a study of post-analysis software for immune sequencing data. Overall study: There were relapsing-remitting, secondary progressive and progressive-relapsing multiple sclerosis among the disease courses included. The study's findings and limits: Patients had higher frequencies than controls of a handful of TRBV segments, including TRBV5-6, TRBV5-1 and TRBV20-1. Same-batch preparations were strongly co-clustered by F measure. People with multiple sclerosis had a significantly lower normalized Chao1 diversity than controls did.

Libraries were made from TCR beta cDNA, and they carried unique molecular identifiers. The authors obtained approximately 540,000 cDNA molecules from about 0.94 to 9.7 million T cells. From the PCR reads, TCRdb called clonotypes with MiXCR, one entry per CDR3 protein. The sample shows 820,000 or so distinct CDR3 sequences, around 50% of them seen only once. This CDR3 spans 13 amino acids. Per the germline V gene, CDR1 is SGHRS and CDR2 is YFSETQ. There are many counts of this clonotype. Its antigen is not identified. One end of the junction varies from germline; a read error may be responsible. This chain joins TRBV5-1 and TRBJ2-7; no firm D call. Material: blood. This TCR was recovered from a girl under 18 with multiple sclerosis. In DNA, the CDR3 is TGTGCCAGCAGCTTAGAGGTCTCCTACGAGCAGTACTTC. Translation gives CASSLEVSYEQYF.